One sample yielded the 24 T cell receptor beta chains listed below, sequenced in a study of response to subunit inactivated influenza vaccine. TCRdb ran MiXCR on the RT-PCR reads and lists one entry per CDR3 protein. The data contain 530,000 or so distinct CDR3 sequences, 25% of them singletons. The material was CD4+ T cells sorted from PBMCs, obtained less than 6 days after vaccination. The origin of the receptors is a man in his fifties who received an inactivated influenza vaccine.

The J gene is TRBJ2-1, the V gene TRBV24-1; 9 nucleotides match TRBD2. The V gene's germline CDR1 is KGHDR and CDR2 SFDVKD. V dropped 6 bases and J dropped 8; count of bases not matched to a gene: 13. The CDR3 has 16 residues. The CDR3 here is CATSPSGRIRGDEQFF. The CDR3 nucleotides read TGTGCCACCAGTCCCAGCGGGAGGATCCGTGGCGATGAGCAGTTCTTC.

This chain connects TRBV14 to TRBJ2-7, with TRBD1 matching over 9 bases. V gave up 4 bases and J gave up 0 bases; unmatched junction bases: 10. This CDR3 has 17 residues. The V gene's germline CDR1 is SGHDN and CDR2 FVKESK. CDR3 sequence reads: CASSRPGTGRSSYEQYF. CDR3 sequence (DNA): TGTGCCAGCAGCCGACCCGGGACAGGGCGCTCCTCCTACGAGCAGTACTTC.

This clonotype was observed a handful of times. The chain uses TRBV28 and TRBJ1-6; D is undetermined. With 6 bases removed from V and 2 bases from J, the gap between germline ends came to 8 bases. Looked up from germline, CDR1 is MDHEN and CDR2 is SYDVKM. CDR3 size: 14 residues. The CDR3 is CASRGSAYNSPLHF. The CDR3 DNA reads as TGTGCCAGCAGGGGGTCGGCCTATAATTCACCCCTCCACTTT.

This clonotype was seen a handful of times. CDR3 DNA sequence: TGTGCCATCAGTGAATCGGCCGAGCAGTACTTC. Translation: CAISESAEQYF. The chain joins TRBV10-3 to TRBJ2-7, with D unresolved. Germline CDR1 and CDR2: ENHRY and SYGVKD. Between the trimmed V and J ends, which lost 3 bases and 6 bases, there was a span of 6 bases. CDR3 length: 11 amino acids.

This clonotype was observed a few times. This chain joins TRBV20-1 and TRBJ2-7; 11 nucleotides line up with TRBD1. Germline values: CDR1 DFQATT, CDR2 SNEGSKA (reference sequence). The ends lost 7 bases at V and 3 bases at J; junction bases unmatched: 14. This CDR3 contains 16 residues. DNA for the CDR3: TGCAGTGGCATTGCACCGCCCGGGACAGGGGGCTACGAGCAGTACTTC. It yields the protein CSGIAPPGTGGYEQYF.

This clonotype has ten or more counts. The CDR3 reads CASSRTGSPVTDTQYF. The CDR3 coding sequence is TGCGCCAGCAGCCGGACAGGGAGTCCAGTCACAGATACGCAGTATTTT. This chain connects TRBV5-1 to TRBJ2-3; TRBD1 matches 8 bases. The trim removed 4 bases at V and 2 bases at J, leaving 9 bases unmatched. The CDR3 consists of 16 residues. CDR1 is SGHRS and CDR2 is YFSETQ in the germline V gene.

This clonotype came up many times. Germline and junction disagree at one end, which may indicate a read error. This chain joins TRBV7-7 and TRBJ2-1; D possibly corresponds to TRBD1 (6 bases). Germline V gene sequence: CDR1 SSHAT, CDR2 FNYEAQ (reference sequence). This CDR3 comprises 13 residues. The CDR3 is CASSLGTYNEQFF. In DNA form, the CDR3 reads TGTGCTAGCAGCTTAGGGACATACAATGAGCAGTTCTTC.

The chain joins TRBV7-8 to TRBJ1-1, with TRBD1 matching 7 bases. CDR1 is SGHVS and CDR2 is FQNEAQ in the germline V gene. V lost 5 bases and J lost 1; bases outside the gene matches: 4. This CDR3 contains 14 residues. CDR3 nucleotide sequence: TGTGCCAGCAGCCTATGGGACAGGAACACTGAAGCTTTCTTT. Protein: CASSLWDRNTEAFF.

The V and J genes are TRBV5-5 and TRBJ2-7; TRBD2 matches at 8 bases. Germline CDR1 and CDR2: SGHKS and YYEKEE (reference sequence). The CDR3 is made up of 15 amino acids. Trimming removed 4 bases from V and 1 base from J; junction bases left unmatched: 7. The CDR3 here is CASSRGSGGSYEQYF. The CDR3 DNA reads as TGTGCCAGCAGCCGTGGCAGCGGGGGTTCCTACGAGCAGTACTTC.

This clonotype was picked up a small number of times. The chain uses TRBV10-3 and TRBJ2-3, with 7 bases identical to TRBD1. The V and J ends lost 11 bases and 4 bases, in that order; junction bases with no gene match: 9. CDR3 length equals 13 residues. The germline V gene has CDR1 ENHRY and CDR2 SYGVKD. CDR3 protein: CASRGTAADTQYF. The CDR3 nucleotides are TGTGCCTCAAGGGGGACAGCGGCAGATACGCAGTATTTT.

This clonotype was counted a few times. The rearrangement uses TRBV12-3 or TRBV12-4 and TRBJ1-3; the match to TRBD1 covers 7 bases. The CDR3 extends over 15 amino acids. Trimming cost V 10 bases and J 4 bases; bases outside gene matches: 13. The CDR3 coding sequence is TGTGCCACCCGGACAGGCCTCTCGTCGGGAAACACCATATATTTT. The encoded protein is CATRTGLSSGNTIYF.

The chain uses TRBV7-9 and TRBJ2-3; 9 bases line up with TRBD2. Germline CDR1 and CDR2: SEHNR and FQNEAQ (reference sequence). The CDR3 spans 16 residues. With 2 bases clipped from V and 2 bases from J, the junction kept 5 bases outside the gene matches. This CDR3 is CASSLRAGGTTDTQYF. CDR3 coding DNA: TGTGCCAGCAGCTTACGAGCGGGGGGCACCACAGATACGCAGTATTTT.

This clonotype was detected only once. The chain has TRBV6-1 and TRBJ2-6; no clear D. Germline V gives CDR1 MNHNS, CDR2 SASEGT. Trimming removed 1 base from V and 1 base from J, with 5 bases in between. CDR3 length: 15 amino acids. The DNA of the CDR3 is TGTGCCAGCAGTGAAGATTTTTCTGGGGCCAACGTCCTGACTTTC. This codes for CASSEDFSGANVLTF.

This clonotype was picked up a small number of times. The chain uses TRBV4-2 and TRBJ2-5; D is undetermined. Trimming removed 0 bases at V and 11 bases at J, with 10 bases between. The CDR3 spans 12 residues. Germline values: CDR1 LGHNA, CDR2 YNFKEQ. The chain's CDR3 is CASSQDDSSQYF. DNA for the CDR3: TGTGCCAGCAGCCAAGATGACTCCAGTCAGTACTTC.

The gene calls are TRBV11-3 and TRBJ2-7; D gene uncertain. The CDR3 totals 16 residues. With 1 base removed from V and 1 base from J, the gap between germline ends came to 14 bases. Looked up from germline, CDR1 is SGHNT and CDR2 is YENEEA. DNA of the CDR3: TGTGCCAGCAGCTTAGGAAGGGCGGCCGGATCCTACGAGCAGTACTTC. It encodes CASSLGRAAGSYEQYF. The whole variable domain, remainder taken from reference TRBV11-3 and TRBJ2-7, is EAGVVQSPRYKIIEKKQPVAFWCNPISGHNTLYWYLQNLGQGPELLIRYENEEAVDDSQLPKDRFSAERLKGVDSTLKIQPAELGDSAVYLCASSLGRAAGSYEQYFGPGTRLTVT.

This clonotype has more than one count but fewer than ten. The chain uses TRBV29-1 and TRBJ2-1; TRBD2 agrees at 14 bases. The CDR3 covers 18 residues. The trim removed 4 bases at V and 0 bases at J, leaving 8 bases unmatched. Germline CDR1 is SQVTM and CDR2 is ANQGSEA. CDR3 loop: CSVGGLAGALSSYNEQFF. CDR3 in DNA: TGCAGCGTTGGGGGACTAGCGGGAGCATTAAGCTCCTACAATGAGCAGTTCTTC.

V and J are TRBV20-1 and TRBJ2-3, with D possibly being TRBD2 (6 bases). V lost 3 bases and J 2 bases, leaving 12 bases between the germline ends. The CDR3 covers 14 residues. Per germline, CDR1 DFQATT and CDR2 SNEGSKA (reference sequence). As DNA, the CDR3 is TGCAGTGCTAGTTCCCTAGCGTACACAGATACGCAGTATTTT. This sequence encodes CSASSLAYTDTQYF.

The chain recombines TRBV7-9 with TRBJ2-1; possible D gene TRBD2, 6 bases. The CDR3 runs to 16 residues. Germline loops: CDR1 SEHNR, CDR2 FQNEAQ (reference sequence). V was cut by 7 bases and J by 7 bases, with 23 bases left in between. CDR3 in DNA: TGTGCCAGCACCGGACGGAGGGATCTTCGTCGGAATGAGCAGTTCTTC. This codes for CASTGRRDLRRNEQFF.

There are many counts of this clonotype. The CDR3 is CASSSEGETQYF. The DNA for the CDR3 is TGTGCCAGCAGCTCGGAGGGGGAGACCCAGTACTTC. The V gene is TRBV7-9, the J gene TRBJ2-5; D is possibly TRBD2 (6 bases). Germline CDR1 is SEHNR and CDR2 is FQNEAQ (reference sequence). The CDR3 has 12 residues. V dropped 4 bases and J dropped 5 bases, with 8 bases sitting between them. The variable domain in full, with the rest retrieved from reference TRBV7-9 and TRBJ2-5, is DTGVSQNPRHKITKRGQNVTFRCDPISEHNRLYWYRQTLGQGPEFLTYFQNEAQLEKSRLLSDRFSAERPKGSFSTLEIQRTEQGDSAMYLCASSSEGETQYFGPGTRLLVL.

This clonotype appeared a few times. This chain connects TRBV10-3 to TRBJ1-6; D unresolved. In germline, CDR1 is ENHRY, CDR2 SYGVKD. Deletions cut 7 bases from V and 7 bases from J, with 17 bases between. The CDR3 extends over 15 amino acids. The CDR3 nucleotides read TGTGCCATCAAACCATCGGTAGCTTCAAATTCACCCCTCCACTTT. Amino acids: CAIKPSVASNSPLHF.

V usage is TRBV2 and J usage is TRBJ1-4; D remains ambiguous. V shed 7 bases and J shed 8 bases, with 17 bases lying between them. CDR1 SNHLY and CDR2 FYNNEI come from the germline V gene. The length of the CDR3 is 14 residues. DNA for the CDR3: TGTGCCAGCATGCGAGACCGAGTAGAGGAAAAACTGTTTTTT. Amino acid sequence: CASMRDRVEEKLFF.

The chain uses TRBV18 and TRBJ2-6; 11 bases are a match to TRBD1. The germline V gene encodes CDR1 KGHSH and CDR2 LQKENI. The CDR3 totals 18 residues. The trim removed 4 bases at V and 4 bases at J, leaving 9 bases unmatched. In nucleotides, the CDR3 is TGTGCCAGCTCACTTAATACCGGACAGGGGGCCGGGGCCAACGTCCTGACTTTC. Translating gives CASSLNTGQGAGANVLTF.

This clonotype was detected only a few times. This chain connects TRBV4-2 to TRBJ1-3, with a possible D match to TRBD1 (5 bases). The CDR3 runs 16 residues. CDR1 and CDR2 (germline): LGHNA, YNFKEQ. Trimming removed 0 bases at V and 0 bases at J, with 9 bases between. The CDR3 reads CASSQEETVSGNTIYF. The DNA for the CDR3 is TGTGCCAGCAGCCAAGAAGAGACAGTCTCTGGAAACACCATATATTTT.

This clonotype showed up just once. The chain uses TRBV7-2 and TRBJ2-7; D is ambiguous. CDR1 is SGHTA and CDR2 is FQGNSA in the germline V gene. The CDR3 has 15 amino acids. Trimming left V 3 bases short and J 0 bases short, with 12 bases between. The CDR3 reads CASSFRQHYSYEQYF. The CDR3 nucleotides read TGTGCCAGCAGCTTCAGGCAGCATTACTCCTACGAGCAGTACTTC. The whole variable domain, remainder taken from reference TRBV7-2 and TRBJ2-7, is GAGVSQSPSNKVTEKGKDVELRCDPISGHTALYWYRQSLGQGLEFLIYFQGNSAPDKSGLPSDRFSAERTGGSVSTLTIQRTQQEDSAVYLCASSFRQHYSYEQYFGPGTRLTVT.